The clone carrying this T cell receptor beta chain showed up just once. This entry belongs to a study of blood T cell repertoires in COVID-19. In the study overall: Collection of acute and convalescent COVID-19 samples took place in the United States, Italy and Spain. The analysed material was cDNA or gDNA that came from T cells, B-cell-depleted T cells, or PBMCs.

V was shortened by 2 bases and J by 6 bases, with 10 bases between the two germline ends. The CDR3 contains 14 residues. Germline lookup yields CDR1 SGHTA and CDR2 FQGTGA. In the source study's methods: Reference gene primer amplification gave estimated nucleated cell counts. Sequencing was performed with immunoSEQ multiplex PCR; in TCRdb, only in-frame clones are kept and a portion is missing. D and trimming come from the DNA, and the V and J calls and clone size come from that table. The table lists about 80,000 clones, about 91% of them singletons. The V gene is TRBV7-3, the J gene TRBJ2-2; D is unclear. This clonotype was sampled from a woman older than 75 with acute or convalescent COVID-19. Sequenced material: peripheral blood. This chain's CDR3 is CASSLGTRSGELFF. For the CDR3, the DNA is TGTGCCAGCAGCTTAGGTACTCGTTCCGGGGAGCTGTTTTTT.